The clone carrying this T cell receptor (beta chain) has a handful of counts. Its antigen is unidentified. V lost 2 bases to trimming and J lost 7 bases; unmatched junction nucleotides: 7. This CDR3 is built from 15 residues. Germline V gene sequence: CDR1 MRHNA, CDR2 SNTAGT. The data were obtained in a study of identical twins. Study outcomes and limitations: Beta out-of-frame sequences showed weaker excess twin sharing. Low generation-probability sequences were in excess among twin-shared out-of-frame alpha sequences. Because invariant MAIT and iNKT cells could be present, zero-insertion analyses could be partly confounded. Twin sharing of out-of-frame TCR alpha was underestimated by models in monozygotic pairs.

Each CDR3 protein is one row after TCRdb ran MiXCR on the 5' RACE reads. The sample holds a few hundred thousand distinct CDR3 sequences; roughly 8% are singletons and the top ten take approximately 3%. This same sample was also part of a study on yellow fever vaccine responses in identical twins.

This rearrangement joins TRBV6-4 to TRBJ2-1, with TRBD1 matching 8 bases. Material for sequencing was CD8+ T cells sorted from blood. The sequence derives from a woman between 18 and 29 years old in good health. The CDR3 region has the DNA TGTGCCAGCAGTGACGGGCAGGGGGCGGGGAATGAGCAGTTCTTC. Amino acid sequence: CASSDGQGAGNEQFF.